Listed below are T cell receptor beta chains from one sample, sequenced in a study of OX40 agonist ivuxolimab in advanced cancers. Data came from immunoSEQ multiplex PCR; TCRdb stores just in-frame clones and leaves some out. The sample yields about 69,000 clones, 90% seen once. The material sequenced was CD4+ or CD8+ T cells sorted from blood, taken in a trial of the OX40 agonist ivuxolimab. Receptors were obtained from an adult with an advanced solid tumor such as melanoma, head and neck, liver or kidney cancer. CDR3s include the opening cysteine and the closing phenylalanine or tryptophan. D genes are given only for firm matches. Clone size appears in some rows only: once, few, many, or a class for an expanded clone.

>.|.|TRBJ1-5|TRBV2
TGTGCCAGCAGTGGAATGGGGAGAGTCAATCAGCCCCAGCATTTT
CASSGMGRVNQPQHF
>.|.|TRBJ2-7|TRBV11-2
TGTGCCAGCAGCTTTACAACTCCAAGCTCCTACGAGCAGTACTTC
CASSFTTPSSYEQYF
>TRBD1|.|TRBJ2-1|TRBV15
TGTGCCACCAGCAGATCATTAGACAGGGGCCCCGGGATGAGCAGTTCTCCACGAGCGTTCTTC
CATSRSLDRGPGMSSSPRAFF
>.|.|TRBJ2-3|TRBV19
TGTGCCAGTAGTCCGGGTTCTTACACAGATACGCAGTATTTT
CASSPGSYTDTQYF
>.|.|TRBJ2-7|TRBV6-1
TGTGCCAGCAGGAATGGGCTCTCTAGCTCCTACGAGCAGTACTTC
CASRNGLSSSYEQYF
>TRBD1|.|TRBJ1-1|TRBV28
TGTGCCAGCAGTTTCCTACAACAGGGGGGCGTAACTGAAGCTTTCTTT
CASSFLQQGGVTEAFF
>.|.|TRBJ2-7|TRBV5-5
TGTGCCAGCAGCTTGGGGTTTGGCAGGGCGACGGGGGAGCAGTACTTC
CASSLGFGRATGEQYF
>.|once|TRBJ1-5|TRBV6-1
TGTGCCAGCAGTGGGGCTCCAGTTCAGCCCCAGCATTTT
CASSGAPVQPQHF
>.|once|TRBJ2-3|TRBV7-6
TGTGCCAGCAGCCTCACCGGACCTCCCTACACAGATACGCAGTATTTT
CASSLTGPPYTDTQYF
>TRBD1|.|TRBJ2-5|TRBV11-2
TGTGCCAGCAGCTTAGATCGACAGGGGCAACGAGAGACCCAGTACTTC
CASSLDRQGQRETQYF